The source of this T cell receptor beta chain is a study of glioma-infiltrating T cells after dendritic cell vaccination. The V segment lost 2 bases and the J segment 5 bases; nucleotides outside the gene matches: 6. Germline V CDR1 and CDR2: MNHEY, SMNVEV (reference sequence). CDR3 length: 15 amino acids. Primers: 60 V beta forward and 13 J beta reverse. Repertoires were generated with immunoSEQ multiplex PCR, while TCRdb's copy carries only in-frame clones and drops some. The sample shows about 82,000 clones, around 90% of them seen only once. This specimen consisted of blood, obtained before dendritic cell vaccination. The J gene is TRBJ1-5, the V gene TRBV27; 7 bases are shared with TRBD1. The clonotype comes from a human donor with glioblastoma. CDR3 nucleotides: TGTGCCAGCAGTTTACAAGCAGGGGGGCATCAGCCCCAGCATTTT. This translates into CASSLQAGGHQPQHF.